This T cell receptor (beta chain) stems from a study of cytomegalovirus exposure and HLA in healthy donors (dated by TCRdb to about 2017). As for the study more broadly: An earlier analysis of fewer than 750 of the donors reported 276 Gb of sequence data and 95 million to 140 million unique TCR beta sequences obtained from about 170 million T cells. An early release covering 550 to 650 HLA-typed donors comprised approximately 290 gigabases of sequencing data and around 80 million unique TCR sequences. The genetic ancestry cluster associated with self-reported Caucasian donors included 81% of the approximately 410 genotyped donors. The study aimed to test whether signatures of past pathogen exposure could be identified by cataloging public T cell receptors. The T cell repertoires of some 670 subjects were profiled by immunosequencing and related to cytomegalovirus serostatus. A separate validation cohort of 90 to 150 different subjects was used in addition to the roughly 670-subject first cohort. The study combined high-throughput TCR immunosequencing, statistical association of individual TCRs with disease status, and machine learning to predict cytomegalovirus infection status. A later analysis re-analyzed previously published TCR beta repertoires from 500 to 700 donors and added high-resolution HLA genotyping to study TCR occurrence patterns. Rather than drawing on any new phenotypic data, the later analysis identified candidate immune exposures from TCR beta sequences and the way those sequences occurred across donors. An earlier analysis of some 500 of the donors used high-throughput TCR beta sequencing to judge whether each TCR beta V gene segment behaved as functional or pseudogenic. Donor age, sex, ethnicity and CMV serostatus were collected together with the repertoire data. In a later genetic analysis, genome-wide SNP genotypes for about three fifths of the roughly 670 donors were used, and that subset was treated as a discovery cohort. All discovery cohort repertoires had been generated on a single sequencing platform. Both class I and class II loci were covered by HLA typing, at four-digit resolution. The number of typed donors differed by locus: about 620-630 for A, B, C, DRB1 and DQB1; about 520 for DQA1; 606 for DPA1; and roughly 470 for DPB1. Because of strong linkage in the cohort, a handful of DR-DQ haplotypes were treated as single units for association and clustering. Among about 410 genotyped donors of the cohort, an average of approximately 220,000 unique TCR beta nucleotide sequences was sequenced per donor, of which 15% to 20% were non-productive.

Libraries were made using the immunoSEQ multiplex PCR assay. The multiplex PCR relied on a mix of 60 forward primers for TCR Vbeta segments and 13 reverse primers for TCR Jbeta segments. Amplification of the CDR3 region of rearranged TCR beta genes was performed with a multiplex PCR assay on genomic DNA. The amplified TCR beta libraries were sequenced on the Illumina HiSeq System as 87-base-pair reads. The study's processing was this. Across the 500 to 700 repertoires, a later analysis counted some 80 million unique TCR beta chains, 9.5 million to 12 million of which were shared by at least two donors. To remove PCR and sequencing errors, raw reads were error-corrected and collapsed into unique sequences using a nearest-neighbor algorithm that merged closely related sequences. Alignment of CDR3 sequences to IMGT reference sequences was used to assign V, D and J gene segments. Each retained sequence needed at least a six-nucleotide match to both a V gene segment and a J gene segment. Rearrangements were called productive when the CDR3 lacked stop codons and stayed in frame with V and J; all others were non-productive. CDR3 was defined by IMGT convention, running from the second conserved V-encoded cysteine to the conserved J-encoded phenylalanine. In an earlier analysis of 550 to 650 of the donors, sequences lacking an unambiguous match to a single V gene segment were excluded. An earlier analysis of about 600 of the donors called V segments functional above 56.7% productive rearrangements and segregating when the between-donor standard deviation exceeded 5%. A statistical classification framework was built for diagnosing cytomegalovirus status from the catalog of TCR beta chain sequences. In a later analysis, V and J genes were assigned by comparing TCR nucleotide sequences against IMGT/GENE-DB human TR gene sequences. Using the TCRdist pipeline, a later analysis assigned CDR3 sequences along with most-parsimonious VDJ recombination scenarios. In a later analysis, each TCR beta chain was defined by its CDR3 amino acid sequence together with its V-gene family, and reads without a unique V-gene family were excluded. As a way to deal with suspected cross-contamination and a sequencing artifact, a later analysis dropped nearly 600 nucleotide sequences that were highly shared and had low generation probability. In a later analysis, a clonal expansion index for each public chain was calculated from normalized within-repertoire ranks of inferred template counts. In a later analysis, generation probabilities were computed using a VDJ recombination model fitted to out-of-frame rearrangements, and the results were checked against IGoR. In a later analysis, hypergeometric tests were used to score TCR-TCR, TCR-HLA and TCR-CMV co-occurrence, with a repertoire-size bias correction applied to TCR pairs. In a later analysis, false discovery rates were estimated by permuting HLA or CMV assignments 20 times. In a later analysis, co-occurring TCRs were grouped using DBSCAN, and TCRdist sequence similarity was added for clustering within HLA-allele-positive subsets. For co-occurrence clustering, repertoires with fewer than 30,000 or more than 120,000 public chains were excluded, along with five repertoires with anomalous nucleotide sharing. TCRdb mirrors the immuneACCESS table, restricted to in-frame sequences. Some clones are absent from its copies; in checked studies, under half trace to an unresolved V gene, and the reason for the others is unknown. V and J calls and clone size are those listed in that table; D and trimming were worked out from the DNA. The sample data list about 150,000 clones, and 84% of these were observed just once. The ten largest clones capture 1.9% of the sample.

A word on this clone: The antigen it recognizes is unknown. Base qualities are missing; no much larger clone stands one base away.

In total, more than 500 healthy bone marrow donors made up the cohort. At the time of sampling, every cohort member was nominally healthy, though immune exposures that went unrecorded were likely present. The donor was CMV seronegative and belonged to the group of over 350 seronegative cohort members. A peripheral blood sample was provided by each donor, and peripheral blood mononuclear cells were used for TCR beta sequencing. Genomic DNA extraction from the blood cell samples was performed with the Qiagen DNeasy Blood Extraction Kit. From cysteine to phenylalanine, the CDR3 is 16 amino acids long. Just the 48-base CDR3 DNA is kept, in frame starting at base 1. Based on the germline V gene (reference sequence), the CDR1 and CDR2 sequences are GTSNPN and SVGIG. V lost 2 bases and J lost 2 bases, and the count of bases not matched to a germline gene is 10. Overall study results and their limits: A later analysis reported that several top co-occurrence clusters appeared linked to parvovirus B19, influenza, CMV and Epstein-Barr virus. In both the original and validation cohorts, the classifier was reported to diagnose cytomegalovirus status with high specificity and sensitivity. A group of highly shared sequence variants was considered likely to be a technical artifact of the sequencing pipeline. A further reported finding was that TCR beta sequences accurately predicted the HLA-A and HLA-B alleles for most subjects in the first cohort. In this cohort, only TCR beta chains were sequenced, and detectable features were limited by the absence of alpha or paired-chain data. Correlated functional status among segregating V segments might reflect linkage disequilibrium, but an unknown experimental factor could not be ruled out. When HLA alleles, especially DR and DQ, strongly co-occurred, TCR associations were difficult to assign to individual alleles. A total of 150 to 200 TCR beta chains were listed by the study as associated with cytomegalovirus. In a later analysis, HLA-associated TCR beta chains were found to be more clonally expanded and to have lower generation probabilities than equally common non-associated chains. A later analysis found that TCR association rates varied across HLA loci, with DRB1 alleles showing the most associated TCRs and HLA-C alleles the fewest. In a later analysis, most CMV-associated TCR beta chains were found to appear HLA-restricted, with HLA associations seemingly driven largely by CMV exposure. Specific HLA alleles were associated with 15,000 to 20,000 TCR beta sequences at a false discovery rate of 0.05 in a later analysis. In a later genetic analysis, a missense DCLRE1C variant was associated with V-gene and J-gene trimming of TCR beta chains, and the association was replicated in an independent cohort. In an earlier analysis of fewer than 700 of the donors, most TCR beta V segments appeared in productive rearrangements about 87% or about 30% of the time, broadly matching IMGT annotations. Across donors, most TCR sequences were observed very rarely, whereas some public TCRs were present in many individuals. A few of the identified cytomegalovirus-associated TCR beta chains were confirmed in vitro to be specific for cytomegalovirus antigens. The presence/absence analyses assumed that sequencing depth was roughly uniform across donors, and that assumption may not be true. The authors suggested that the approach could potentially be generalized to other disease states and immunological phenotypes. A later genetic analysis reported fewer N-insertions in productive TCRs among donors in an Asian-associated ancestry cluster than the approximately 670-donor mean. Some IMGT-functional V segments, including TRBV6-2 and TRBV6-3, could not be distinguished by the 87-base-pair reads and were therefore excluded. Immune exposure information for the cohort was limited to CMV serostatus. Because HLA typing was missing for some donors at each locus, association tests included only the typed subset. Because counts were too low, more than 15 rarely observed V segments, including chromosome 9 orphons, were left out of the earlier analysis of about 620 of the donors.

The sequence is built from TRBV30 and TRBJ2-3; TRBD2 fits 7 bases in the junction. This sequence was found in a man aged 18-30 years in good health and CMV-seronegative. The source material was PBMCs. The DNA sequence follows: TGTGCCTGGAGTACCGCTAGCGGCCATTTCACAGATACGCAGTATTTT. This yields the protein CAWSTASGHFTDTQYF.